This TCR beta chain is from a study of T cells in localized non-small cell lung cancer. The table came from immunoSEQ multiplex PCR; TCRdb's copy has only in-frame clones and leaves some out. Among some 52,000 clones, about nine tenths were seen once, and the ten largest hold about a sixth. CDR3 length: 14 residues. Trimming shortened V by 3 bases and J by 1 base, and 6 bases separated the two germline ends. Germline V gives CDR1 MNHEY, CDR2 SMNVEV (reference sequence). The TCR comes from a male donor older than 55 with stage III squamous cell lung carcinoma. V usage is TRBV27 and J usage is TRBJ2-2; D gene unclear. The specimen was peripheral blood, collected before any cancer treatment. The CDR3 region has the DNA TGTGCCAGCAGTTTTTTGTTGAACACCGGGGAGCTGTTTTTT. Protein sequence: CASSFLLNTGELFF.